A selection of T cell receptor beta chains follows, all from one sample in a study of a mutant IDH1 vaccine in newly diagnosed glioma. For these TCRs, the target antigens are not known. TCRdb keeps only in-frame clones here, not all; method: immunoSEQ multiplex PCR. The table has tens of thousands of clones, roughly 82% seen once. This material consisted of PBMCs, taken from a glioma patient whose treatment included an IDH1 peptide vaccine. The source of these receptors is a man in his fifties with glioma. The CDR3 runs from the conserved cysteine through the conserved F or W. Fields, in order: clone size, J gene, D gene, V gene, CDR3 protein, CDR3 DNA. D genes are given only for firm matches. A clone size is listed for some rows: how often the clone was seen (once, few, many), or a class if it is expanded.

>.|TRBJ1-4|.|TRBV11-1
CASSTAEKLFF
TGTGCCAGCAGCACAGCGGAAAAACTGTTTTTT
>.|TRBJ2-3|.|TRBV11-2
CASSLGRGLGFSTDTQYF
TGTGCCAGCAGCTTAGGGCGGGGCCTAGGATTCAGCACAGATACGCAGTATTTT
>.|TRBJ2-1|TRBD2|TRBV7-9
CALPTSGFSYNEQFF
TGTGCCTTGCCTACTAGCGGATTCTCCTACAATGAGCAGTTCTTC
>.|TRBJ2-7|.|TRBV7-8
CASRALGGKGYEQYF
TGTGCCAGCAGGGCTCTTGGGGGGAAGGGGTACGAGCAGTACTTC
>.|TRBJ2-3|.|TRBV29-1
CSARTAGDTQYF
TGCAGCGCACGGACCGCCGGGGATACGCAGTATTTT
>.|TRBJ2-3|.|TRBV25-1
CASSERWRGRTDTQYF
TGTGCCAGCAGTGAACGATGGCGGGGGCGCACAGATACGCAGTATTTT
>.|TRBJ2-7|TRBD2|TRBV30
CAWSRGVAEQYF
TGTGCCTGGAGCCGGGGGGTTGCCGAGCAGTACTTC
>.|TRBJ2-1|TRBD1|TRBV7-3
CASSLFTGGINEQFF
TGTGCCAGCAGCTTGTTTACAGGGGGCATAAATGAGCAGTTCTTC
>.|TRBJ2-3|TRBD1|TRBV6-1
CASSYQGADTQYF
TGTGCCAGCAGTTATCAGGGGGCAGATACGCAGTATTTT
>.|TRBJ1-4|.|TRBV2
CASSEDTEKLFF
TGTGCCAGCAGTGAGGATACGGAAAAACTGTTTTTT
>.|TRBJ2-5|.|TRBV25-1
CASTRIGGGETQYF
TGTGCCAGCACCCGAATCGGGGGTGGGGAGACCCAGTACTTC
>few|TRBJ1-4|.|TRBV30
CAWSVRHAEEKLFF
TGTGCCTGGAGTGTACGTCACGCGGAGGAAAAACTGTTTTTT
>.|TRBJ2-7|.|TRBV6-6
CASSPSGASYEQYF
TGTGCCAGCAGTCCCTCCGGGGCTTCCTACGAGCAGTACTTC
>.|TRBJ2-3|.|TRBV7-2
CASSSRLGTDTQYF
TGTGCCAGCAGCTCGCGATTGGGCACAGATACGCAGTATTTT
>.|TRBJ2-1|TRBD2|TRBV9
CASSVTGTSGRGNNEQFF
TGTGCCAGCAGCGTGACGGGGACTAGCGGGAGGGGTAACAATGAGCAGTTCTTC
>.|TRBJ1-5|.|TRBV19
CASTPSAQGWNQPQHF
TGTGCCAGTACCCCCTCGGCCCAGGGTTGGAATCAGCCCCAGCATTTT
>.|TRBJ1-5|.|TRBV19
CASSGLNQPQHF
TGTGCCAGTAGTGGACTCAATCAGCCCCAGCATTTT
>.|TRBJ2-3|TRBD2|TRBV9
CASSVVGTSGVRDTQYF
TGTGCCAGCAGCGTAGTAGGGACTAGCGGGGTACGGGATACGCAGTATTTT
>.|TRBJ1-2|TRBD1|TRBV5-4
CASTPTRPGQGGGYTF
TGTGCCAGCACCCCTACCCGACCGGGACAGGGGGGTGGCTACACCTTC
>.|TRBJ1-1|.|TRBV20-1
CSRTVTEAFF
TGCAGCCGGACGGTGACTGAAGCTTTCTTT
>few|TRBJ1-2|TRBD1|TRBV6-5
CASSYIRTGGNYGYTF
TGTGCCAGCAGTTATATTCGGACAGGGGGTAACTATGGCTACACCTTC
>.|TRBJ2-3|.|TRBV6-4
CASSDSGVSDTQYF
TGTGCCAGCAGTGACTCGGGAGTCTCGGATACGCAGTATTTT
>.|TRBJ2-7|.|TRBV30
CAWSRVSYEQYF
TGTGCCTGGAGCAGGGTTTCCTACGAGCAGTACTTC
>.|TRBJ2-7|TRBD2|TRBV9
CASSPRLAGRHEQYF
TGTGCCAGCAGCCCCAGACTAGCGGGCCGCCACGAGCAGTACTTC
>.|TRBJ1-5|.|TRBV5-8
CASSLARWGSQPQHF
TGTGCCAGCAGCTTGGCGCGGTGGGGCAGTCAGCCCCAGCATTTT
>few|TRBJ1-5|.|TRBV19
CAIGPGGNQPQHF
TGTGCCATTGGGCCGGGAGGCAATCAGCCCCAGCATTTT
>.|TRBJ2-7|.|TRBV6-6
CAEGQGMDEQYF
TGTGCCGAGGGGCAGGGTATGGACGAGCAGTACTTC
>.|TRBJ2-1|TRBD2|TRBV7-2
CASSATSGPYNEQFF
TGTGCCAGCAGCGCTACTAGCGGTCCTTACAATGAGCAGTTCTTC
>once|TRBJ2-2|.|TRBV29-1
CSAEGVANTGELFF
TGCAGCGCAGAGGGGGTCGCGAACACCGGGGAGCTGTTTTTT
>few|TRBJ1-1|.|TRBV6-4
CASSLESNTEAFF
TGTGCCAGCAGTCTTGAATCGAACACTGAAGCTTTCTTT